The present T cell receptor beta chain was sequenced within a study of OX40 agonist ivuxolimab in advanced cancers. Turning to the study itself: Ivuxolimab, an agonist antibody against OX40 (CD134), was given to patients. The dose-escalation cohort was approximately 80% male, with a mean age of around 60 years, ranging roughly 20 to 90. A history of anti-PD-1, anti-PD-L1 or anti-CTLA-4 therapy was acceptable, and 30% to 45% had some.

Some clones are missing from TCRdb's copy, which holds only in-frame ones; the method was immunoSEQ multiplex PCR. In the table there are about 100,000 clones, approximately 87% of which are singletons. Germline V gene sequence: CDR1 SGHTS, CDR2 YDEGEE. The junction had 6 bases not matched to a gene; V was cut back by 0 bases and J by 3 bases. CDR3 length: 17 amino acids. This receptor was identified in an adult with an advanced solid tumor such as melanoma, head and neck, liver or kidney cancer. The sample was CD4+ or CD8+ T cells sorted from blood, taken in a trial of the OX40 agonist ivuxolimab. V and J are TRBV5-8 and TRBJ2-3; 11 nucleotides agree with TRBD2. CDR3 coding DNA: TGTGCCAGCAGCTTGGCCGCGACTAGCGGGAAGACAGATACGCAGTATTTT. This translates into CASSLAATSGKTDTQYF.